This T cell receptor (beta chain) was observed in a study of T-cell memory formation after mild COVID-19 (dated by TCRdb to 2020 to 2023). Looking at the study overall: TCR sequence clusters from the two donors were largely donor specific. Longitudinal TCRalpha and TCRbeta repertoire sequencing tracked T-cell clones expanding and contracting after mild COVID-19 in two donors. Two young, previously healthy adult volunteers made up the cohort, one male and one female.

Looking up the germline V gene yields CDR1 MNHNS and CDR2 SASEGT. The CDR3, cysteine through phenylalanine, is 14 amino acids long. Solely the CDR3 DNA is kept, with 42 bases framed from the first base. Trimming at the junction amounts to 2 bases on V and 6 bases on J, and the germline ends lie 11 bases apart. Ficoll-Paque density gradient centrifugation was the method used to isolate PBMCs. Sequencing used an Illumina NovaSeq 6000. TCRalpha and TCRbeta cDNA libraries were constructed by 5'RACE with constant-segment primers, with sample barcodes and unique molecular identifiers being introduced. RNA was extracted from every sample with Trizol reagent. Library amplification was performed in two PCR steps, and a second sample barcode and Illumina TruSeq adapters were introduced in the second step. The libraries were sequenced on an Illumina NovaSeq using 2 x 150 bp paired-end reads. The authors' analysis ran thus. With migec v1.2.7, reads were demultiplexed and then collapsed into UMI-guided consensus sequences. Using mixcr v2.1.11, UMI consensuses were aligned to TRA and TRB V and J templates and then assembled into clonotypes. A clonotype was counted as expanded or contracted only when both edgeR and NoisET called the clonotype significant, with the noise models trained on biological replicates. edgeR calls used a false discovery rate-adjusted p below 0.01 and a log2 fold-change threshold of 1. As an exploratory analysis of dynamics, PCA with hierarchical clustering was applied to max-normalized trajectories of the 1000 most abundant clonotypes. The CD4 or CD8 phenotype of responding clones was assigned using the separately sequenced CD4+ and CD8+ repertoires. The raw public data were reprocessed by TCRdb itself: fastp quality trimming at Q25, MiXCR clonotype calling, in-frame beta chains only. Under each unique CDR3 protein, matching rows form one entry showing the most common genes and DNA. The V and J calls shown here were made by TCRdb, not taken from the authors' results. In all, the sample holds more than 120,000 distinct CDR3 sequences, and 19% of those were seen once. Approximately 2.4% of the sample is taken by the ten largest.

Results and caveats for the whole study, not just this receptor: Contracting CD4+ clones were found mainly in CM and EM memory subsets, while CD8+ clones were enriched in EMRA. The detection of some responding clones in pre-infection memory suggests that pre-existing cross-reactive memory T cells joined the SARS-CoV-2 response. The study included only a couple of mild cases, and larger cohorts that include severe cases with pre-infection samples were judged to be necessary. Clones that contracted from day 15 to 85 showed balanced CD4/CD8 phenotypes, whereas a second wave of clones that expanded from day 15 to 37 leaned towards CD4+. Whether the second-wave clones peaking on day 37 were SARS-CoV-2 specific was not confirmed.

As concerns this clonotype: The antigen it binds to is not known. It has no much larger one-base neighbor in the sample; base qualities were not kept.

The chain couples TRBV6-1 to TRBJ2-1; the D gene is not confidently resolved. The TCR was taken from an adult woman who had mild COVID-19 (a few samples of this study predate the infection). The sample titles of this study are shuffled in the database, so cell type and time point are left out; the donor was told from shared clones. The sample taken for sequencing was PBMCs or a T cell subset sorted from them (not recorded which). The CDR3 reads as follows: CASSERNLGNEQFF. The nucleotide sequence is TGTGCCAGCAGTGAACGCAATCTAGGCAATGAGCAGTTCTTC.